The clone carrying this TCR beta chain was seen more than once but under ten times. Its antigen is unidentified. The sort gate was single viable CD3+CD4+CD8-CD45RO+ cells for memory CD4+ T cells. Donors' CMV status reflects serum IgG against pp150, pp28, p38, p52. The assay was immunoSEQ multiplex PCR, and TCRdb's table has in-frame clones only and misses some. The sample lists tens of thousands of clones, about 73% occurring once. This sample is drawn from a study of memory CD4+ T cells and cytomegalovirus serostatus. About the research overall: Of the healthy Belgian adults, 9 were CMV seropositive and 20 to 30 seronegative. Study findings and constraints: Each of approximately 69 CMV-associated TCRbeta sequences occurred in one to five individuals. CMV serostatus prediction reached median AUC around 0.94, or 0.89 with US-trained model.

The CDR3 is made up of 15 amino acids. Trimming cost V 0 bases and J 5 bases, with 10 bases left between them. CDR1 is SGHNT and CDR2 is YENEEA in the germline V gene. The clonotype was recovered from an adult in good health and CMV-seronegative. Sequenced sample: memory CD4+ T cells from blood. V is TRBV11-3 and J is TRBJ2-2; D might be TRBD2 (6 bases). CDR3 protein: CASSLDGGRTGELFF. The DNA for the CDR3 is TGTGCCAGCAGCTTAGACGGGGGTCGAACCGGGGAGCTGTTTTTT.